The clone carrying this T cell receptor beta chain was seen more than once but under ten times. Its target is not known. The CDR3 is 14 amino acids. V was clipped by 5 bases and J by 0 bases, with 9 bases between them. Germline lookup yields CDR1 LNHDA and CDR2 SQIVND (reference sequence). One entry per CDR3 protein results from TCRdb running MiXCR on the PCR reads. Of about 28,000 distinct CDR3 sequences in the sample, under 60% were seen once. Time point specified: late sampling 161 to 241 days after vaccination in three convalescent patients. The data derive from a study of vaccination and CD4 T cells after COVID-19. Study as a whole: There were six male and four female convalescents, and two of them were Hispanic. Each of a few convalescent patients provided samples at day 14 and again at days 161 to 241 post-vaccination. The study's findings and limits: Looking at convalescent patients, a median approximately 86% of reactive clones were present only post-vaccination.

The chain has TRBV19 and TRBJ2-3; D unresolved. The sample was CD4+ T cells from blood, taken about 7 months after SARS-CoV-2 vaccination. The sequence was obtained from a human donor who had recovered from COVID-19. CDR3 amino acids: CASSPVSSTDTQYF. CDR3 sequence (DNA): TGTGCCAGTAGTCCCGTCTCGAGCACAGATACGCAGTATTTT.